By share of the sample, the clone carrying this TCR beta chain is medium-sized. Its antigen is unidentified. Trimming took 0 bases from V and 3 from J, leaving 10 bases between them. The CDR3 is 15 amino acids. Looked up from germline, CDR1 is SGHRS and CDR2 is YFSETQ. Study-wide results and caveats: In terms of TCR gene usage, tumor memory CD4+ T cells clustered together with blood and lymph node memory CD4+ cells, as well as with lymph node naive CD4+ cells. Greatest tumor Treg TCR overlap was with tumor naive CD4+ cells. Whole repertoires were not studied in the larger cohort, only one V-J beta rearrangement.

Memory CD4+ T cells were sorted as CD4+CD45RO+CD25- cells. TCRdb re-analysed the 5' RACE reads in MiXCR, keeping a single row per CDR3 protein. Of approximately 60,000 distinct CDR3 sequences detected, 22% appear once; the ten largest clones hold about 3%. Sequenced sample: memory CD4+ T cells sorted from a lymph node. The subset denotes: memory CD4+ T cells, CD4+CD45RO+CD25-. The rearrangement links TRBV5-1 to TRBJ2-1; possibly TRBD2 for D (6 bases). This TCR was recovered from a female donor with breast cancer. DNA for the CDR3: TGCGCCAGCAGCTTGGCCGGGAGTGACTACAATGAGCAGTTCTTC. This translates into CASSLAGSDYNEQFF.